This T cell receptor beta chain was profiled in a study of blood T cell repertoires in COVID-19. Study-wide context: Material from acute and convalescent COVID-19 was sourced from the United States, Italy and Spain.

Libraries were prepared by immunoSEQ multiplex PCR; TCRdb keeps only in-frame clonotypes and omits some of them. The data contain about 300,000 clones, roughly 86% of them singletons. This clonotype was obtained from a man younger than 30 with active or convalescent COVID-19. Sequenced input: peripheral blood.

Written as DNA, the CDR3 is TGCGCCAGCAGCTTCCGACAGGGCCAGGATGGCTACACCTTC. Protein: CASSFRQGQDGYTF. The chain is built from TRBV4-1 and TRBJ1-2; 7 positions agree with TRBD1. This CDR3 spans 14 amino acids. J was trimmed by 6 bases and V by 5 bases; bases with no gene match: 9. The V gene's germline CDR1 is MGHRA and CDR2 YSYEKL.